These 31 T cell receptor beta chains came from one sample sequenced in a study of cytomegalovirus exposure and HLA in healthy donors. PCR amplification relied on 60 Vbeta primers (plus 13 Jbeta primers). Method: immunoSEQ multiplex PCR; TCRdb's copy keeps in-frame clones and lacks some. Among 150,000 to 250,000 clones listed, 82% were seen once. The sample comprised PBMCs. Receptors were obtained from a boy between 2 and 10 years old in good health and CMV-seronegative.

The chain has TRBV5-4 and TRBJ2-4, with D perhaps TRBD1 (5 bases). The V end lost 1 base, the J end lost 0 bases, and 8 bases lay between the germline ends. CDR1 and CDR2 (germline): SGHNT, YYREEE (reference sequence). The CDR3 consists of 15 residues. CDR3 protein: CASSLRGGAKNIQYF. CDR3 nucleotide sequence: TGTGCCAGCAGCTTGAGGGGTGGAGCCAAAAACATTCAGTACTTC.

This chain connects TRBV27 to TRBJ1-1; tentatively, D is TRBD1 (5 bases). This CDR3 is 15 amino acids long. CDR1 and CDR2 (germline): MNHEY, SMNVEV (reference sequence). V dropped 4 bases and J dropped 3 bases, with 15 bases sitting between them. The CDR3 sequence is CASSSDRNPDTEAFF. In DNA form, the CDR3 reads TGTGCCAGCAGTTCAGACAGAAACCCGGACACTGAAGCTTTCTTT.

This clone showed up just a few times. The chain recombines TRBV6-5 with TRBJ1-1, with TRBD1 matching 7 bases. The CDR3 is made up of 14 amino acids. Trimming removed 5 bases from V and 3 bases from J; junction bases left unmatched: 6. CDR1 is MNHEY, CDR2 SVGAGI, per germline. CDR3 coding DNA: TGTGCCAGCAGTACCCGGGGACAGTACACTGAAGCTTTCTTT. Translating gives CASSTRGQYTEAFF.

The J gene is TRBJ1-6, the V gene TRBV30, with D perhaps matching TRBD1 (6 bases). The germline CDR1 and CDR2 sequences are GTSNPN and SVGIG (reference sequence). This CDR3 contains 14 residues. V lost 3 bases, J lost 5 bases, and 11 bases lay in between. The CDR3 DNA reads TGTGCCTGGAGGGCAGGGGCCGATAATTCACCCCTCCACTTT. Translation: CAWRAGADNSPLHF.

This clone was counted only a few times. This CDR3 reads CASGGGVTGELFF. The CDR3 DNA reads TGTGCCAGCGGTGGGGGGGTCACCGGGGAGCTGTTTTTT. The chain recombines TRBV11-2 with TRBJ2-2; 7 bases fit TRBD2. The germline gives CDR1 SGHAT, CDR2 FQNNGV. This CDR3 is 13 amino acids long. Unmatched junction bases numbered 4, after V lost 8 bases and J lost 4 bases.

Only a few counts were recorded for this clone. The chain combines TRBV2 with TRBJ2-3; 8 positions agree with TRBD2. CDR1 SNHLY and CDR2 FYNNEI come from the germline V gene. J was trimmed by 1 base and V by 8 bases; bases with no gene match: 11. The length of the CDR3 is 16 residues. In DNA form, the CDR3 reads TGTGCCAGCTCGTTACGCGGGGGGCCCCGCACAGATACGCAGTATTTT. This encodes CASSLRGGPRTDTQYF. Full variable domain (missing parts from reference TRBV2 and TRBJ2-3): EPEVTQTPSHQVTQMGQEVILRCVPISNHLYFYWYRQILGQKVEFLVSFYNNEISEKSEIFDDQFSVERPDGSNFTLKIRSTKLEDSAMYFCASSLRGGPRTDTQYFGPGTRLTVL.

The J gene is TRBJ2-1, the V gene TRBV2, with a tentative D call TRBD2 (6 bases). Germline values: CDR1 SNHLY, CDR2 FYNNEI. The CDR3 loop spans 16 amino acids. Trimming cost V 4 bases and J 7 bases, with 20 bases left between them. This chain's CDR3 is CASSGWYGGSRNEQFF. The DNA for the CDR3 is TGTGCCAGCAGTGGGTGGTACGGGGGTAGCCGAAATGAGCAGTTCTTC.

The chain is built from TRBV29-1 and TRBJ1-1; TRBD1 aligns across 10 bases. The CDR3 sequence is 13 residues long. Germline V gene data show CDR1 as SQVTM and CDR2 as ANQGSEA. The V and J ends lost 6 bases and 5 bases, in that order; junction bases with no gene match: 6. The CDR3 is CSVRQGAGTEAFF. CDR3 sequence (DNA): TGCAGCGTCCGACAGGGGGCGGGAACTGAAGCTTTCTTT.

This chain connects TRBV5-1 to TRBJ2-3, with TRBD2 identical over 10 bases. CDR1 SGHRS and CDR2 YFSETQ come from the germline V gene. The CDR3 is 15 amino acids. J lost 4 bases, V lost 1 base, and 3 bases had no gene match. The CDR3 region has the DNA TGCGCCAGCAGCTTGTCAGCGGGGGGGCCAGATACGCAGTATTTT. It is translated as CASSLSAGGPDTQYF.

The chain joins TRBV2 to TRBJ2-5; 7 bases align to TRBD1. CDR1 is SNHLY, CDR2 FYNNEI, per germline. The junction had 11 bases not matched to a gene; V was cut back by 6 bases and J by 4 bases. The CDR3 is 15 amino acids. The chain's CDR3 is CASSPQGREGETQYF. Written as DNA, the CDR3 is TGTGCCAGCAGCCCACAGGGGCGCGAAGGAGAGACCCAGTACTTC.

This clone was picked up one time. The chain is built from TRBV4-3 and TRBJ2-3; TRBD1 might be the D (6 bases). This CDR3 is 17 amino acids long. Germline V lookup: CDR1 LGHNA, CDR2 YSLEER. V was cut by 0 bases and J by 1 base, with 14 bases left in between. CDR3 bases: TGCGCCAGCAGCCAAGAGAGGGGGATATGGGGCACAGATACGCAGTATTTT. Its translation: CASSQERGIWGTDTQYF.

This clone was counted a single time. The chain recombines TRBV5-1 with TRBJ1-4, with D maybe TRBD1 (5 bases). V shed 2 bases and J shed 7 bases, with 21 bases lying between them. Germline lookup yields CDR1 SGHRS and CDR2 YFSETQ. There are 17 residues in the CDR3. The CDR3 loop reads CASSLDALQVRPEKLFF. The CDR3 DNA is TGCGCCAGCAGCTTAGACGCCTTACAGGTTAGGCCTGAAAAACTGTTTTTT.

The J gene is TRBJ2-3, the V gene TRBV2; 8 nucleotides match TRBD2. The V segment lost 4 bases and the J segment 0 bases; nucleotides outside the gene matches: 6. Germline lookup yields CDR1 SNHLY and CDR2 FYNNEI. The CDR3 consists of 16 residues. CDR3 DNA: TGTGCCAGCAGTGGCGAGACTAGCGCCAGCACAGATACGCAGTATTTT. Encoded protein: CASSGETSASTDTQYF. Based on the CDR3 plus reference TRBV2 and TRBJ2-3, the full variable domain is EPEVTQTPSHQVTQMGQEVILRCVPISNHLYFYWYRQILGQKVEFLVSFYNNEISEKSEIFDDQFSVERPDGSNFTLKIRSTKLEDSAMYFCASSGETSASTDTQYFGPGTRLTVL.

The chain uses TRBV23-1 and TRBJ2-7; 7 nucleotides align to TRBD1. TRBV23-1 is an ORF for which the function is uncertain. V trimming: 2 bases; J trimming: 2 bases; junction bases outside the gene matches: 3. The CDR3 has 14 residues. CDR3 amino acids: CASSQGTVTYEQYF. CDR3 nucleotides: TGCGCCAGCAGTCAAGGGACAGTTACCTACGAGCAGTACTTC.

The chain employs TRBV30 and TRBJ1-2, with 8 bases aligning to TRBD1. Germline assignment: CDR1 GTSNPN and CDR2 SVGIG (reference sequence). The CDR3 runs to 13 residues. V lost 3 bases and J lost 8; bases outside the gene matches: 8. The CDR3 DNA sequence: TGTGCCTGGAGCGAAGGACAGGGACAAGGCTACACCTTC. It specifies CAWSEGQGQGYTF. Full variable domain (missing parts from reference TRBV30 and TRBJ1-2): SQTIHQWPATLVQPVGSPLSLECTVEGTSNPNLYWYRQAAGRGLQLLFYSVGIGQISSEVPQNLSASRPQDRQFILSSKKLLLSDSGFYLCAWSEGQGQGYTFGSGTRLTVV.

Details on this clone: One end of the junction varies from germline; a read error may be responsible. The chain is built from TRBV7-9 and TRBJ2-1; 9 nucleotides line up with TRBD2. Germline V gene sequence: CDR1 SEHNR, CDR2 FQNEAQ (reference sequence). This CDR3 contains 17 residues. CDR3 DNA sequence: TGTTCCAGCAGCTCCCGAGGCTCCGGGACTAGCATCAATGAGCAGTTCTTC. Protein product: CSSSSRGSGTSINEQFF.

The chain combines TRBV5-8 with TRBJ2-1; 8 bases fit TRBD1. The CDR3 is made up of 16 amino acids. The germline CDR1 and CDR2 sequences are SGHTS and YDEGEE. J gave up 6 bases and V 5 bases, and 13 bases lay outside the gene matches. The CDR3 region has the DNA TGTGCCAGCAGGCCTCACAGGGGGAATTTTGGCAATGAGCAGTTCTTC. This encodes CASRPHRGNFGNEQFF.

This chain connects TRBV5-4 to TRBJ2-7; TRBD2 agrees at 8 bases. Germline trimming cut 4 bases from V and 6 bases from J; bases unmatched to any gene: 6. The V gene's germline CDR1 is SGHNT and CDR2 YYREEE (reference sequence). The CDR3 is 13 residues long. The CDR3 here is CASSGLARSEQYF. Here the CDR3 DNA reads TGTGCCAGCAGCGGACTAGCTCGAAGCGAGCAGTACTTC. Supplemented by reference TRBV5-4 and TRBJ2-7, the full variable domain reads ETGVTQSPTHLIKTRGQQVTLRCSSQSGHNTVSWYQQALGQGPQFIFQYYREEENGRGNFPPRFSGLQFPNYSSELNVNALELDDSALYLCASSGLARSEQYFGPGTRLTVT.

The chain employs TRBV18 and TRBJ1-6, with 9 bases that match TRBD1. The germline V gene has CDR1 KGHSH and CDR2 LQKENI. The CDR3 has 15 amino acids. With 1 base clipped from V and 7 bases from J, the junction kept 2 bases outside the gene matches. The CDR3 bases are TGTGCCAGCTCACCACGGACAGGGGCAAATTCACCCCTCCACTTT. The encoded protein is CASSPRTGANSPLHF. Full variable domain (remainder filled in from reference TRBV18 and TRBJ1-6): NAGVMQNPRHLVRRRGQEARLRCSPMKGHSHVYWYRQLPEEGLKFMVYLQKENIIDESGMPKERFSAEFPKEGPSILRIQQVVRGDSAAYFCASSPRTGANSPLHFGNGTRLTVT.

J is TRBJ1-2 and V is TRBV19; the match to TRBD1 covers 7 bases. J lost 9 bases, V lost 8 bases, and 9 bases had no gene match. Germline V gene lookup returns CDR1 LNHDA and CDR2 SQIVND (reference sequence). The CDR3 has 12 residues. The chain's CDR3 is CASATGVYSYTF. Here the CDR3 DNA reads TGTGCCAGTGCTACAGGGGTTTATAGCTACACCTTC.

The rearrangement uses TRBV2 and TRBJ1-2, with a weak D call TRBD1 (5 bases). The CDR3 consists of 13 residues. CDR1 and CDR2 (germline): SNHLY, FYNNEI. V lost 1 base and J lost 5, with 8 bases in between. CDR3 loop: CASSEVEGYGYTF. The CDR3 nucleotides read TGTGCCAGCAGTGAAGTGGAGGGGTATGGCTACACCTTC. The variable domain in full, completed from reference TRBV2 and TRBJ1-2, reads EPEVTQTPSHQVTQMGQEVILRCVPISNHLYFYWYRQILGQKVEFLVSFYNNEISEKSEIFDDQFSVERPDGSNFTLKIRSTKLEDSAMYFCASSEVEGYGYTFGSGTRLTVV.

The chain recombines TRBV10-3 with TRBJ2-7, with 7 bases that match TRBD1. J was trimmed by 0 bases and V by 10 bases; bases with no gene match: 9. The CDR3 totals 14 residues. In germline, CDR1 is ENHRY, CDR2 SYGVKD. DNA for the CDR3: TGTGCCACCCGACGGACAGGTGGCTCCTACGAGCAGTACTTC. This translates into CATRRTGGSYEQYF.

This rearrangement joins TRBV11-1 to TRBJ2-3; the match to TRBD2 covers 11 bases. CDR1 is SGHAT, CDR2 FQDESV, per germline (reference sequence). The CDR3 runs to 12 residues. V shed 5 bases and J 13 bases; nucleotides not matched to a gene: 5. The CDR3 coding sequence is TGTGCCAGCAGCCTACTAGCGGGGGAGGAGTATTTT. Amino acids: CASSLLAGEEYF.

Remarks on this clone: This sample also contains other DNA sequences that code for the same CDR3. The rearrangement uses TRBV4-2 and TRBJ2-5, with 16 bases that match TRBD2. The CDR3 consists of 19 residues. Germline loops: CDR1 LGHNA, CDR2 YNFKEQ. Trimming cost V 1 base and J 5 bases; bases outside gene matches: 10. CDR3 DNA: TGTGCCAGCAGCCAAGTCTCGGGACTAGCGGGGGGGCCTGGGGAGACCCAGTACTTC. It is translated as CASSQVSGLAGGPGETQYF.

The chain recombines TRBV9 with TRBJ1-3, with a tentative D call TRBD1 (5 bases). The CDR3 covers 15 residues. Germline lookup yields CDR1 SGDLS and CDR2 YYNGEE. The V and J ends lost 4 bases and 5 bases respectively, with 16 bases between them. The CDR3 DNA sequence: TGTGCCAGCAGCCTCACTGGGGGACTAAGAAACACCATATATTTT. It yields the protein CASSLTGGLRNTIYF.

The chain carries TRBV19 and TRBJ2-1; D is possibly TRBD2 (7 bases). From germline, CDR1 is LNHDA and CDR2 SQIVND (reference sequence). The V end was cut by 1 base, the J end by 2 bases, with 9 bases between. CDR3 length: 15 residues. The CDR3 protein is CASSIGGGPYNEQFF. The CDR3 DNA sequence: TGTGCCAGTAGTATAGGCGGGGGCCCCTACAATGAGCAGTTCTTC.

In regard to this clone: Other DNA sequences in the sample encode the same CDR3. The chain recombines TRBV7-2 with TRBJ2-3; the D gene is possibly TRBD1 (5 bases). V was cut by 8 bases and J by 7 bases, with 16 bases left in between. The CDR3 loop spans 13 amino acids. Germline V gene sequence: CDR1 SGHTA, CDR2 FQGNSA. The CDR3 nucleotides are TGTGCCAGCGGGGCAGGGTCCCCATATACGCAGTATTTT. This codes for CASGAGSPYTQYF.

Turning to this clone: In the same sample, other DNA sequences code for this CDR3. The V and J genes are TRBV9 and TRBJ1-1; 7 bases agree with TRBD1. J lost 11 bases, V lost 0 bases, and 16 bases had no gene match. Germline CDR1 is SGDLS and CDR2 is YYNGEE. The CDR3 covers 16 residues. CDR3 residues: CASSVGSGRGDEEAFF. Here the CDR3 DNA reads TGTGCCAGCAGCGTAGGGAGTGGCAGGGGGGATGAGGAGGCTTTCTTT.

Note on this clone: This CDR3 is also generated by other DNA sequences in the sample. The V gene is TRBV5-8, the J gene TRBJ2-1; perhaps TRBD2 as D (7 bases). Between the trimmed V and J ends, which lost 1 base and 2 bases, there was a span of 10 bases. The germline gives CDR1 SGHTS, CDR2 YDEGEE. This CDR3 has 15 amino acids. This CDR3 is CASSLRGGTYNEQFF. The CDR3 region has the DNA TGTGCCAGCAGCTTGAGGGGGGGAACCTACAATGAGCAGTTCTTC.

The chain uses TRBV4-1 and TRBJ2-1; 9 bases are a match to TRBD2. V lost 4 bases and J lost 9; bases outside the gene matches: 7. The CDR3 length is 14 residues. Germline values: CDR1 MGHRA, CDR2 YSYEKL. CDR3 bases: TGCGCCAGCAGCCCAGCGGGGGGCGGAGGTGAGCAGTTCTTC. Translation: CASSPAGGGGEQFF.

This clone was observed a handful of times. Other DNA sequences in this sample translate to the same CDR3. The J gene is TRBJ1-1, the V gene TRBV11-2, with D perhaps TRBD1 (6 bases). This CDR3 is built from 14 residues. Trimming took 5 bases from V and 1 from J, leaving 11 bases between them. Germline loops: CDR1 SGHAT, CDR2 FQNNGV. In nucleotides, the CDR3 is TGTGCCAGCAGCCCGCAGGGGCCGAACACTGAAGCTTTCTTT. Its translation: CASSPQGPNTEAFF.